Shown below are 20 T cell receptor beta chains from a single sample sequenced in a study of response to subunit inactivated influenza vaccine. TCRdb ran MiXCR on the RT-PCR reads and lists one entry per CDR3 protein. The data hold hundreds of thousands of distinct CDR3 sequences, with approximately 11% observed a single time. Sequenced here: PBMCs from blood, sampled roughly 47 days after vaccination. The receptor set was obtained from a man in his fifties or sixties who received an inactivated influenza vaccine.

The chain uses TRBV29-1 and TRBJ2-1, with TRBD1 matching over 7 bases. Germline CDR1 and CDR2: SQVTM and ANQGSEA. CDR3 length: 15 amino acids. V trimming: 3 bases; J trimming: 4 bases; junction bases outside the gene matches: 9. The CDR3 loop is CSVDGLSGGYNEQFF. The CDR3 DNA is TGCAGCGTTGATGGTCTGTCAGGGGGATACAATGAGCAGTTCTTC.

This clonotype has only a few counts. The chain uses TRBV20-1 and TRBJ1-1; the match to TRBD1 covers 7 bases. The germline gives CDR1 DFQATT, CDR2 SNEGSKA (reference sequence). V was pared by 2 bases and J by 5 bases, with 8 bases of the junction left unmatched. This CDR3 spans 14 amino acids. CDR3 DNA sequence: TGCAGTGCTAGAACCAGGGGGGGAGGAACTGAAGCTTTCTTT. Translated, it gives CSARTRGGGTEAFF.

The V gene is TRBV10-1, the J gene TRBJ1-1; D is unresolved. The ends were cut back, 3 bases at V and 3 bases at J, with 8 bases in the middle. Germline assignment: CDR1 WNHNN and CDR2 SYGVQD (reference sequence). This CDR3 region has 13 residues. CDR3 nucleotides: TGCGCCAGCAGTGACGGGTTTGACACTGAAGCTTTCTTT. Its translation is CASSDGFDTEAFF.

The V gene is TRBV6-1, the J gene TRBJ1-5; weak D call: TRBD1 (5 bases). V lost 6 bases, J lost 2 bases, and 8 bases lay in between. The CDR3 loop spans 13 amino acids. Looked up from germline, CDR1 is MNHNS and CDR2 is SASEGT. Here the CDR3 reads CASSGGGNQPQHF. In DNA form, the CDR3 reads TGTGCCAGCAGCGGAGGGGGCAATCAGCCCCAGCATTTT.

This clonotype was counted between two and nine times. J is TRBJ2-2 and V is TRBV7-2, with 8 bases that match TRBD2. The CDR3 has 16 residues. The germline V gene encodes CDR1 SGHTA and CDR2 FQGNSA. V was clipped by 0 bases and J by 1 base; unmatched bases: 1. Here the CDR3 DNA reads TGTGCCAGCAGCTTAGCAGCGGGGGTGAACACCGGGGAGCTGTTTTTT. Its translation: CASSLAAGVNTGELFF.

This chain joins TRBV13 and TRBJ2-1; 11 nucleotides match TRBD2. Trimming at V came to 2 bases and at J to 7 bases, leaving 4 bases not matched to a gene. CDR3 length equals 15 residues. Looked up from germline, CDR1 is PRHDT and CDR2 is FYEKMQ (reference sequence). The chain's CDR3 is CASSLLGTSGNEQFF. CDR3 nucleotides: TGTGCCAGCAGCTTACTCGGGACTAGCGGAAATGAGCAGTTCTTC.

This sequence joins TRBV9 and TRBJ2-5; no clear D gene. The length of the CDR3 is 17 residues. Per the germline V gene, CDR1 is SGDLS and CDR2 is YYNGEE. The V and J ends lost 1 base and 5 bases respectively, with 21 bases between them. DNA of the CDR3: TGTGCCAGCAGCGTATTTGGTTTGGGCGGAAAAGGGGAGACCCAGTACTTC. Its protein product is CASSVFGLGGKGETQYF.

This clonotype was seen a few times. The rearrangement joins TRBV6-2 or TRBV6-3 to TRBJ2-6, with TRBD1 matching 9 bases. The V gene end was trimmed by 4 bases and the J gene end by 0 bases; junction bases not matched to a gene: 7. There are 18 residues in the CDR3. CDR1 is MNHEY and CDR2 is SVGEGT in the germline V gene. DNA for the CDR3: TGTGCCAGCAGTTGGGGACAGGGTAGAAACTCTGGGGCCAACGTCCTGACTTTC. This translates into CASSWGQGRNSGANVLTF.

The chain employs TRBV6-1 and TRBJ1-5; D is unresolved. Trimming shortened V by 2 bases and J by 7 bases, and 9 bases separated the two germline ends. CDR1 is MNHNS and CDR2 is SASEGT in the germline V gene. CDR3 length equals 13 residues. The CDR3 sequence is CASSERERQPQHF. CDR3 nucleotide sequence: TGTGCCAGCAGTGAAAGGGAGCGGCAGCCCCAGCATTTT.

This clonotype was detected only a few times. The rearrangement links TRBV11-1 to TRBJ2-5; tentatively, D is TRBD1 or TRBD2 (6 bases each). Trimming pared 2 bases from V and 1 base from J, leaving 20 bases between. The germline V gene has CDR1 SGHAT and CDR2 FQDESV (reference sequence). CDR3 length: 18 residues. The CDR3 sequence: CASSLTGGGFTRQETQYF. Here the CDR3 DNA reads TGTGCCAGCAGCTTAACTGGAGGGGGATTCACGCGCCAAGAGACCCAGTACTTC.

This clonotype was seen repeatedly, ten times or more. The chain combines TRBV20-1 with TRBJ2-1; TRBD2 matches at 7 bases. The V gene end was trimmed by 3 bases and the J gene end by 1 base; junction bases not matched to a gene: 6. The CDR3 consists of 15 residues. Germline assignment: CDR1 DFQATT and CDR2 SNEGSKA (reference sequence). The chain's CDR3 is CSASGGGVSYNEQFF. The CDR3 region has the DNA TGCAGTGCTAGTGGTGGGGGGGTATCCTACAATGAGCAGTTCTTC.

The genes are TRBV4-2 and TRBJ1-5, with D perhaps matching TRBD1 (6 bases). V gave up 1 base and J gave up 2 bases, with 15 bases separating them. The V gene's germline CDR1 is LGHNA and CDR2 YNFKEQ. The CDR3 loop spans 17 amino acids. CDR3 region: CASSQGQAGTGNQPQHF. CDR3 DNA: TGTGCCAGCAGCCAAGGACAGGCAGGTACGGGCAATCAGCCCCAGCATTTT.

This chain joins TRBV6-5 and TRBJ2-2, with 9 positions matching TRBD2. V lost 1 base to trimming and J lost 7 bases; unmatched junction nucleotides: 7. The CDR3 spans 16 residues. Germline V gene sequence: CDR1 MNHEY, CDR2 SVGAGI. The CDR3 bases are TGTGCCAGCAGTTACTACGTGCGAGCGGGGGGCGGGGAGCTGTTTTTT. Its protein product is CASSYYVRAGGGELFF.

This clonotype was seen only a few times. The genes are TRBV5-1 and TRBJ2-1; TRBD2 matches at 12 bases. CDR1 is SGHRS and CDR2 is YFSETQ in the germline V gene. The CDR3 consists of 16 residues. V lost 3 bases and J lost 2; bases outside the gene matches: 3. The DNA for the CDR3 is TGCGCCAGCAGCTCCCGACTAGCGGGGGCCTACAATGAGCAGTTCTTC. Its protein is CASSSRLAGAYNEQFF.

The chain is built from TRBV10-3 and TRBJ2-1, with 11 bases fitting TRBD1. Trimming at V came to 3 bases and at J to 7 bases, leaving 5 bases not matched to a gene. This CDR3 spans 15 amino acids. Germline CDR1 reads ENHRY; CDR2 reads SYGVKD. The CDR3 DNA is TGTGCCATCAGTGACCCCGGGACAGGGGGAAATGAGCAGTTCTTC. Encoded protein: CAISDPGTGGNEQFF.

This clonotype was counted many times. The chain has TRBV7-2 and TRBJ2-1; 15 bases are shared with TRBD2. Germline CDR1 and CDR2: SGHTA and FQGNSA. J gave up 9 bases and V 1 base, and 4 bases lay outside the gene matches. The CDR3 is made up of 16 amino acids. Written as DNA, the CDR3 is TGTGCCAGCAGCTTAGGGACTAGCGGGGGGGCCGTTGAGCAGTTCTTC. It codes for CASSLGTSGGAVEQFF.

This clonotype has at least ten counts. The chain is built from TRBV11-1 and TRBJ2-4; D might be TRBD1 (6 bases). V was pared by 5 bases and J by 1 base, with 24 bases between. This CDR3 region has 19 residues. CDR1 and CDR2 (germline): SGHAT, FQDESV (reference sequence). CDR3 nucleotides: TGTGCCAGCAGCCCAGCGATCAATTCACAGGGAAGGGCCAAAAACATTCAGTACTTC. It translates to CASSPAINSQGRAKNIQYF.

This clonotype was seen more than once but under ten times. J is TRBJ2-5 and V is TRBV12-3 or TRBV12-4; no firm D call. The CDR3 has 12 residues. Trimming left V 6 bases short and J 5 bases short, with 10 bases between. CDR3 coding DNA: TGTGCCAGCAGGAGCATTGAGGAGACCCAGTACTTC. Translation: CASRSIEETQYF.

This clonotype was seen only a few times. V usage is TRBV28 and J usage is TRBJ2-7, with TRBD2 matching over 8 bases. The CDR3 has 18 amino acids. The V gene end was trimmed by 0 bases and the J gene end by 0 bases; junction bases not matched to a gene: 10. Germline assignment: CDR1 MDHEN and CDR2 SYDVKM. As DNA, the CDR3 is TGTGCCAGCAGTTTATGGCCACTAGCGGAGGGGGGCTCCTACGAGCAGTACTTC. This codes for CASSLWPLAEGGSYEQYF.

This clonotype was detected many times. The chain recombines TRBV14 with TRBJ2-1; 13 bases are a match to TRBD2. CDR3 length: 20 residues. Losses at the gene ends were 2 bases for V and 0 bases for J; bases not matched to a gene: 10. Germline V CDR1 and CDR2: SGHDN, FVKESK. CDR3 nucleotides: TGTGCCAGCAGCCAAATAAGACTAGCGGGAGGCCCGAGCTCCTACAATGAGCAGTTCTTC. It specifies CASSQIRLAGGPSSYNEQFF.